Listed below are T cell receptor beta chains from one sample, sequenced in a study of OX40 agonist ivuxolimab in advanced cancers. TCRdb's table, derived via immunoSEQ multiplex PCR, lists solely in-frame clones and lacks some. The sample records over 55,000 clones, about 94% being singletons. The source material was CD4+ or CD8+ T cells sorted from blood, sampled in a trial of the OX40 agonist ivuxolimab. The receptor source for this set is an adult with an advanced solid tumor such as melanoma, head and neck, liver or kidney cancer. Both conserved end residues are part of each CDR3. Each record gives: clone size, D gene, V gene, J gene, CDR3 protein, CDR3 DNA. D genes are given only for firm matches. Not all rows give a size; the values are once, few, many and, for expanded clones, a class.

clone_size: .; d_call: .; v_call: TRBV19; j_call: TRBJ2-1; cdr3_aa: CASSSLYNEQFF; cdr3_nt: TGTGCCAGTAGCTCCTTATACAATGAGCAGTTCTTC
clone_size: .; d_call: .; v_call: TRBV9; j_call: TRBJ1-1; cdr3_aa: CASSVLSGEAFF; cdr3_nt: TGTGCCAGCAGCGTATTAAGTGGTGAAGCTTTCTTT
clone_size: .; d_call: TRBD1; v_call: TRBV7-9; j_call: TRBJ2-7; cdr3_aa: CASSSDRGLTYEQYF; cdr3_nt: TGTGCCAGCAGCTCGGACAGGGGACTAACCTACGAGCAGTACTTC
clone_size: .; d_call: .; v_call: TRBV19; j_call: TRBJ1-3; cdr3_aa: CASSIGGSGNTIYF; cdr3_nt: TGTGCCAGTAGTATCGGAGGGTCTGGAAACACCATATATTTT
clone_size: .; d_call: .; v_call: TRBV27; j_call: TRBJ2-1; cdr3_aa: CASRQHNEQFF; cdr3_nt: TGTGCCAGCCGCCAACACAATGAGCAGTTCTTC
clone_size: .; d_call: .; v_call: TRBV7-9; j_call: TRBJ2-7; cdr3_aa: CASSLAGIEQYF; cdr3_nt: TGTGCCAGCAGCTTAGCAGGGATCGAGCAGTACTTC
clone_size: .; d_call: .; v_call: TRBV7-9; j_call: TRBJ2-1; cdr3_aa: CASSWGRHNEQFF; cdr3_nt: TGTGCCAGCAGCTGGGGCCGACACAATGAGCAGTTCTTC
clone_size: .; d_call: .; v_call: TRBV9; j_call: TRBJ2-5; cdr3_aa: CASSVAGGTQETQYF; cdr3_nt: TGTGCCAGCAGCGTAGCCGGCGGGACACAAGAGACCCAGTACTTC
clone_size: .; d_call: TRBD1; v_call: TRBV5-1; j_call: TRBJ1-2; cdr3_aa: CASSPGQGEGYGYTF; cdr3_nt: TGCGCCAGCAGCCCGGGACAGGGCGAAGGCTATGGCTACACCTTC
clone_size: once; d_call: .; v_call: TRBV6-5; j_call: TRBJ1-5; cdr3_aa: CASSYRAGNQPQHF; cdr3_nt: TGTGCCAGCAGTTATAGGGCAGGCAATCAGCCCCAGCATTTT
clone_size: .; d_call: TRBD2; v_call: TRBV4-1; j_call: TRBJ2-3; cdr3_aa: CASSQVSGASTDTQYF; cdr3_nt: TGCGCCAGCAGCCAAGTCAGCGGGGCTAGCACAGATACGCAGTATTTT
clone_size: .; d_call: .; v_call: TRBV28; j_call: TRBJ1-5; cdr3_aa: CASSLGRGQPQHF; cdr3_nt: TGTGCCAGCAGTTTAGGCAGGGGACAGCCCCAGCATTTT
clone_size: .; d_call: .; v_call: TRBV5-1; j_call: TRBJ1-2; cdr3_aa: CASSPTESNYGYTF; cdr3_nt: TGCGCCAGCAGCCCCACAGAGTCTAACTATGGCTACACCTTC
clone_size: .; d_call: .; v_call: TRBV4-1; j_call: TRBJ1-1; cdr3_aa: CASSFDVGGYTEAFF; cdr3_nt: TGCGCCAGCTCCTTCGATGTAGGGGGTTACACTGAAGCTTTCTTT
clone_size: .; d_call: .; v_call: TRBV7-9; j_call: TRBJ2-1; cdr3_aa: CASSLLGRLSEQFF; cdr3_nt: TGTGCCAGCAGCTTACTCGGACGGTTAAGTGAGCAGTTCTTC
clone_size: .; d_call: .; v_call: TRBV7-9; j_call: TRBJ2-7; cdr3_aa: CASSSQTSNYESQYF; cdr3_nt: TGTGCCAGCAGCTCCCAGACATCAAACTACGAGTCACAGTACTTC
clone_size: .; d_call: .; v_call: TRBV13; j_call: TRBJ2-5; cdr3_aa: CASSSGWGSPETQYF; cdr3_nt: TGTGCCAGCAGCTCGGGGTGGGGGAGTCCTGAGACCCAGTACTTC
clone_size: .; d_call: .; v_call: TRBV5-8; j_call: TRBJ1-4; cdr3_aa: CASSPSPWGTNEKLFF; cdr3_nt: TGTGCCAGCAGCCCTTCGCCTTGGGGCACAAATGAAAAACTGTTTTTT
clone_size: .; d_call: .; v_call: TRBV28; j_call: TRBJ2-5; cdr3_aa: CASSSSGGVKETQYF; cdr3_nt: TGTGCCAGCAGTTCCAGCGGAGGGGTGAAAGAGACCCAGTACTTC
clone_size: .; d_call: TRBD1; v_call: TRBV5-5; j_call: TRBJ2-7; cdr3_aa: CASSLGQGAYEQYF; cdr3_nt: TGTGCCAGCAGCCTGGGACAGGGGGCCTACGAGCAGTACTTC
clone_size: .; d_call: .; v_call: TRBV18; j_call: TRBJ1-1; cdr3_aa: CASSPPGLNTEAFF; cdr3_nt: TGTGCCAGCTCACCACCCGGTCTGAACACTGAAGCTTTCTTT
clone_size: .; d_call: TRBD1; v_call: TRBV19; j_call: TRBJ1-6; cdr3_aa: CASSEDRGRNNSPLHF; cdr3_nt: TGTGCCAGTAGTGAGGACAGGGGACGAAATAATTCACCCCTCCACTTT
clone_size: once; d_call: .; v_call: TRBV5-1; j_call: TRBJ1-1; cdr3_aa: CASSLFQTPGNTEAFF; cdr3_nt: TGCGCCAGCAGCTTGTTCCAAACCCCGGGTAACACTGAAGCTTTCTTT
clone_size: .; d_call: .; v_call: TRBV27; j_call: TRBJ2-3; cdr3_aa: CASTAEPLTDTQYF; cdr3_nt: TGTGCCAGCACTGCTGAGCCCCTCACAGATACGCAGTATTTT
clone_size: .; d_call: .; v_call: TRBV19; j_call: TRBJ2-6; cdr3_aa: CASSTGSGANVLTF; cdr3_nt: TGTGCCAGTAGTACAGGCTCTGGGGCCAACGTCCTGACTTTC
clone_size: .; d_call: .; v_call: TRBV28; j_call: TRBJ1-1; cdr3_aa: CASSPWTANTEAFF; cdr3_nt: TGTGCCAGCAGTCCCTGGACCGCGAACACTGAAGCTTTCTTT
clone_size: .; d_call: .; v_call: TRBV21-1; j_call: TRBJ2-5; cdr3_aa: CASSKAPGHGEQETQYF; cdr3_nt: TGTGCCAGCAGCAAAGCCCCGGGACATGGTGAGCAAGAGACCCAGTACTTC
clone_size: .; d_call: TRBD1; v_call: TRBV13; j_call: TRBJ2-5; cdr3_aa: CASSLLGQGPPPETQYF; cdr3_nt: TGTGCCAGCAGCTTACTGGGACAGGGGCCCCCCCCAGAGACCCAGTACTTC
clone_size: .; d_call: .; v_call: TRBV5-6; j_call: TRBJ1-3; cdr3_aa: CASSLADNSGNTIYF; cdr3_nt: TGTGCCAGCAGCTTGGCCGACAACTCTGGAAACACCATATATTTT
clone_size: .; d_call: .; v_call: TRBV5-1; j_call: TRBJ1-1; cdr3_aa: CASSSNQAPVVEAFF; cdr3_nt: TGCGCCAGCAGCTCCAATCAGGCTCCGGTCGTTGAAGCTTTCTTT
clone_size: .; d_call: .; v_call: TRBV7-9; j_call: TRBJ1-1; cdr3_aa: CASSPLAGEAFF; cdr3_nt: TGTGCCAGCAGCCCCCTGGCGGGTGAAGCTTTCTTT
clone_size: .; d_call: .; v_call: TRBV9; j_call: TRBJ1-2; cdr3_aa: CASSEPGGQANYGYTF; cdr3_nt: TGTGCCAGCAGCGAGCCGGGGGGTCAAGCTAACTATGGCTACACCTTC
clone_size: .; d_call: TRBD1; v_call: TRBV19; j_call: TRBJ1-5; cdr3_aa: CASSAGHRDSVDQPQHF; cdr3_nt: TGTGCCAGTAGCGCAGGGCACCGGGACAGTGTCGATCAGCCCCAGCATTTT
clone_size: .; d_call: .; v_call: TRBV5-1; j_call: TRBJ2-1; cdr3_aa: CASRGGLHNEQFF; cdr3_nt: TGCGCCAGCAGGGGGGGCCTCCACAATGAGCAGTTCTTC
clone_size: .; d_call: .; v_call: TRBV7-2; j_call: TRBJ2-7; cdr3_aa: CASSPLASYEQYF; cdr3_nt: TGTGCCAGCAGCCCGCTAGCGAGCTACGAGCAGTACTTC
clone_size: once; d_call: TRBD1; v_call: TRBV9; j_call: TRBJ1-4; cdr3_aa: CASSGRDRGNGEKLFF; cdr3_nt: TGTGCCAGCAGCGGCCGGGACAGGGGTAATGGCGAAAAACTGTTTTTT
clone_size: .; d_call: .; v_call: TRBV27; j_call: TRBJ1-1; cdr3_aa: CASSSQGREVPEAFF; cdr3_nt: TGTGCCAGCAGTTCGCAGGGAAGGGAGGTCCCTGAAGCTTTCTTT
clone_size: once; d_call: TRBD2; v_call: TRBV4-3; j_call: TRBJ2-3; cdr3_aa: CASTNGLADTDTQYF; cdr3_nt: TGCGCCAGCACCAACGGACTAGCGGACACAGATACGCAGTATTTT
clone_size: .; d_call: .; v_call: TRBV4-1; j_call: TRBJ2-7; cdr3_aa: CASSQDRDGSYEQYF; cdr3_nt: TGCGCCAGCAGCCAAGACCGGGACGGGTCCTACGAGCAGTACTTC
clone_size: .; d_call: TRBD1; v_call: TRBV5-8; j_call: TRBJ1-5; cdr3_aa: CASSRTGGYQPQHF; cdr3_nt: TGTGCCAGCAGCAGAACAGGGGGCTATCAGCCCCAGCATTTT
clone_size: .; d_call: .; v_call: TRBV11-2; j_call: TRBJ2-1; cdr3_aa: CASRKWASEAYNEQFF; cdr3_nt: TGTGCCAGCAGAAAGTGGGCTAGCGAGGCCTACAATGAGCAGTTCTTC
clone_size: once; d_call: TRBD1; v_call: TRBV5-6; j_call: TRBJ1-1; cdr3_aa: CASSLQGFDRGNTEAFF; cdr3_nt: TGTGCCAGCAGCTTGCAAGGTTTTGACAGGGGTAACACTGAAGCTTTCTTT
clone_size: .; d_call: .; v_call: TRBV9; j_call: TRBJ1-1; cdr3_aa: CASRGPNTEAFF; cdr3_nt: TGTGCCAGCAGGGGACCGAACACTGAAGCTTTCTTT
clone_size: .; d_call: TRBD2; v_call: TRBV9; j_call: TRBJ2-5; cdr3_aa: CASSVVGRGGETQYF; cdr3_nt: TGTGCCAGCAGCGTCGTTGGACGCGGGGGGGAGACCCAGTACTTC
clone_size: .; d_call: .; v_call: TRBV19; j_call: TRBJ1-1; cdr3_aa: CATVLGRGWVNTEAFF; cdr3_nt: TGTGCCACCGTCCTGGGACGCGGTTGGGTGAACACTGAAGCTTTCTTT